Listed below are T cell receptor beta chains from one sample, sequenced in a study of Ad26.COV2.S vaccination and SARS-CoV-2 variants. This table comes from immunoSEQ multiplex PCR, and its TCRdb copy is limited to in-frame clones, with some not included. There are a few hundred thousand clones in the sample; approximately 91% occur only once, and approximately 1.9% lies in the top ten. The material was peripheral blood, obtained in a trial of Ad26.COV2.S vaccine versus placebo. These receptors all come from a person between 18 and 65 years old who received the Ad26.COV2.S COVID-19 vaccine or a placebo. Each CDR3 is given with its conserved first and last residue. D genes are given only for firm matches. Clone size is not always given. Where it is, it says once, few, many or a class for expanded clones.

D	V	size	J	CDR3	DNA
TRBD1	TRBV28	NA	TRBJ1-5	CASRQGGSGQPQHF	TGTGCCAGCAGGCAGGGGGGGTCTGGGCAGCCCCAGCATTTT
TRBD1	TRBV5-4	once	TRBJ2-6	CASSFYRGVGSGANVLTF	TGTGCCAGCAGTTTTTACAGGGGGGTAGGCTCTGGGGCCAACGTCCTGACTTTC
TRBD1	TRBV2	NA	TRBJ1-2	CASRAPGTGVGGYTF	TGTGCCAGCAGAGCCCCCGGGACAGGGGTCGGTGGCTACACCTTC
NA	TRBV5-1	NA	TRBJ1-1	CASSLSGGWTEAFF	TGCGCCAGCAGCTTGTCTGGAGGATGGACTGAAGCTTTCTTT
NA	TRBV11-2	NA	TRBJ2-2	CASSLARTTNTGELFF	TGTGCCAGCAGCTTAGCCCGGACAACGAACACCGGGGAGCTGTTTTTT
NA	TRBV28	NA	TRBJ1-1	CASSFVGLNTEAFF	TGTGCCAGCAGTTTTGTGGGCCTGAACACTGAAGCTTTCTTT
NA	TRBV15	NA	TRBJ2-1	CATSRKGNEQFF	TGTGCCACCAGCAGAAAAGGCAATGAGCAGTTCTTC
NA	TRBV2	NA	TRBJ1-1	CASNIGGLDKKAFF	TGTGCCAGCAATATTGGAGGGCTGGATAAAAAAGCTTTCTTT
NA	TRBV5-6	NA	TRBJ1-5	CASSWWGGIQPQHF	TGTGCCAGCAGCTGGTGGGGGGGCATTCAGCCCCAGCATTTT
NA	TRBV7-6	NA	TRBJ2-7	CASSPSPTDSYEQYF	TGTGCCAGCAGCCCATCACCGACAGACTCCTACGAGCAGTACTTC
TRBD1	TRBV28	NA	TRBJ1-5	CASSPRTGYNNQPQHF	TGTGCCAGCAGTCCTCGGACAGGGTATAACAATCAGCCCCAGCATTTT
TRBD1	TRBV19	NA	TRBJ1-2	CASSNGQDYGYTF	TGTGCCAGTAGTAATGGACAGGACTATGGCTACACCTTC
TRBD2	TRBV2	NA	TRBJ2-1	CASKGGRGYNEQFF	TGTGCCAGCAAAGGCGGGAGGGGTTACAATGAGCAGTTCTTC
NA	TRBV5-6	NA	TRBJ2-4	CASSADTRNIQYF	TGTGCCAGCAGCGCTGATACGAGAAACATTCAGTACTTC
TRBD2	TRBV3-1/TRBV3-2	NA	TRBJ2-2	CASSQSALAGTGELFF	TGTGCCAGCAGCCAATCCGCACTAGCGGGAACCGGGGAGCTGTTTTTT
TRBD1	TRBV7-9	NA	TRBJ1-4	CASSLGRTGEDEKLFF	TGTGCCAGCAGCTTAGGACGGACAGGGGAAGATGAAAAACTGTTTTTT